The 2 T cell receptor beta chains below were found in one sample sequenced in a study of Ad26.COV2.S vaccination and SARS-CoV-2 variants. Sequencing used immunoSEQ multiplex PCR; TCRdb keeps in-frame clones, though not all of them. This table has 300,000 to 400,000 clones, roughly 81% appearing once. Treatment in this sample: 19 received Ad26.COV2.S at low or high dose, single or two shots; five or six received placebo; per-sample allocation not given. The samples were gathered on day 63 after the first injection of vaccine or placebo. The sequencing here drew on peripheral blood, taken in a trial of Ad26.COV2.S vaccine versus placebo. The receptor set was obtained from a person aged 18-60 years who received the Ad26.COV2.S COVID-19 vaccine or a placebo.

The chain joins TRBV7-2 to TRBJ1-5, with D possibly being TRBD1 (5 bases). V dropped 3 bases and J dropped 4 bases, with 10 bases sitting between them. This CDR3 contains 14 residues. In germline, CDR1 is SGHTA, CDR2 FQGNSA. The CDR3 is CASSFQGGNQPQHF. For the CDR3, the DNA is TGTGCCAGCAGCTTTCAGGGAGGGAATCAGCCCCAGCATTTT.

This clone was counted at least ten times. The chain carries TRBV7-9 and TRBJ2-7; 9 bases are a match to TRBD1. The CDR3 is made up of 16 amino acids. J was trimmed by 2 bases and V by 0 bases; bases with no gene match: 5. The germline V gene has CDR1 SEHNR and CDR2 FQNEAQ (reference sequence). CDR3 protein: CASSLALGQGPYEQYF. DNA of the CDR3: TGTGCCAGCAGCTTAGCGTTGGGACAGGGCCCCTACGAGCAGTACTTC.